This TCR beta chain was recovered during a study of response to subunit inactivated influenza vaccine. Study-level findings and limits: That few new T cells are recruited by each seasonal influenza vaccination was the authors' suggestion.

From the RT-PCR reads, TCRdb called clonotypes with MiXCR, one entry per CDR3 protein. The sample contains roughly 700,000 distinct CDR3 sequences, about 15% of which appear only once. The V end lost 3 bases, the J end lost 9 bases, and 15 bases lay between the germline ends. The CDR3 contains 14 residues. The V gene's germline CDR1 is SGHRS and CDR2 YFSETQ. In its sample, this clonotype was seen many times. Its specificity is unknown. The sequence was obtained from a man in his fifties who received an inactivated influenza vaccine. The sequenced sample was PBMCs from blood, obtained around 15 days before vaccination. V and J are TRBV5-1 and TRBJ2-2; D ambiguous. CDR3: CASSSTPPVRELFF. CDR3 DNA: TGCGCCAGCAGCTCGACCCCCCCGGTCCGGGAGCTGTTTTTT.